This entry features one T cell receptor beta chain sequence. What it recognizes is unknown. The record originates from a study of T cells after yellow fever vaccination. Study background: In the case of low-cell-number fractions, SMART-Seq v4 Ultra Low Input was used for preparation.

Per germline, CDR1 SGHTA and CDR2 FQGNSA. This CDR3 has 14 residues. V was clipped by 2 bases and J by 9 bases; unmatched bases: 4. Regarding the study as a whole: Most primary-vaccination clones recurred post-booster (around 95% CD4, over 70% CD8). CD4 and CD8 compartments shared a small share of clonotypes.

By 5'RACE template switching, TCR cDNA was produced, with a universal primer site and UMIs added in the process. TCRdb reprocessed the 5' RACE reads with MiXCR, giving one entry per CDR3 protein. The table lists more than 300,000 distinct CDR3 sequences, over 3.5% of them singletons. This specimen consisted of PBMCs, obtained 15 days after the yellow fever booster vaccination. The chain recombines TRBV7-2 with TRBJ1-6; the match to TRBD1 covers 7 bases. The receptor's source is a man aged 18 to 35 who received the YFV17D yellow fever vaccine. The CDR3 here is CASSLNRGGSPLHF. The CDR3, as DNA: TGTGCCAGCAGCTTAAACAGGGGAGGTTCACCCCTCCACTTT.